This T cell receptor beta chain was identified during a study of blood T cell repertoires in COVID-19. For the study at large: Spain, Italy and the United States supplied samples that represented acute and convalescent COVID-19.

The assay was immunoSEQ multiplex PCR, and TCRdb's table has in-frame clones only and misses some. The table shows hundreds of thousands of clones, with approximately 90% occurring only once. V was trimmed by 5 bases and J by 6 bases, leaving 7 bases between them. CDR1 is SGHTA and CDR2 is FQGTGA in the germline V gene. The CDR3 spans 12 residues. The source of this sequence is a man aged 18 to 29 who had recovered from COVID-19. What was sequenced was PBMCs or T cells enriched from blood (not recorded which). The rearrangement uses TRBV7-3 and TRBJ2-2, with unresolved D. CDR3 protein: CASSLLSGELFF. CDR3 nucleotides: TGTGCCAGCAGCCTCCTATCCGGGGAGCTGTTTTTT.